Sequencing of this TCR beta chain was carried out in a study of shared clonotypes between healthy human individuals. Study at large: Researchers assigned three CD4 naive, three CD4 memory, two CD8 naive and one CD8 memory plate to each donor.

As to this clone: Antigen specificity is unknown.

Study results and limitations: Naive subsets typically showed greater estimated richness than memory subsets. Naive CD4 clonotypes were shared across a handful of donors at about 5%.

The input for sorted-subset replicate PCRs was around 0.2 ug DNA, tens of thousands of T cell genomes. Measured with immunoSEQ multiplex PCR; TCRdb has only the in-frame clones, and not every one. In the table there are more than 2,000,000 clones, around nine tenths of which are singletons. The germline gives CDR1 SGHRS, CDR2 YFSETQ. Unmatched junction bases numbered 7, after V lost 7 bases and J lost 7 bases. The CDR3 is 14 amino acids. The sequenced sample was naive CD4+ T cells sorted from blood. The subset: CD45RA+ positively selected. The chain carries TRBV5-1 and TRBJ1-6; 8 bases are shared with TRBD1. This TCR came from a man between 18 and 35 years old in good health. In nucleotides, the CDR3 is TGCGCCAGCGGAACAGGGGGGAAGAATTCACCCCTCCACTTT. The encoded protein is CASGTGGKNSPLHF. Drawing the rest from reference TRBV5-1 and TRBJ1-6, the complete variable domain is KAGVTQTPRYLIKTRGQQVTLSCSPISGHRSVSWYQQTPGQGLQFLFEYFSETQRNKGNFPGRFSGRQFSNSRSEMNVSTLELGDSALYLCASGTGGKNSPLHFGNGTRLTVT.